A selection of T cell receptor beta chains follows, all from one sample in a study of blood T cells in healthy people across ages. A single record per CDR3 protein comes from TCRdb applying MiXCR to the 5' RACE reads. The table lists roughly 1,300,000 distinct CDR3 sequences, around 59% of them singletons. The source material was blood. These receptors were collected from a man between 18 and 29 years old in good health. Each CDR3 is given with its conserved first and last residue. A D gene is named only where the DNA matches it firmly. Clone size, where shown, is once, few, many, or a class for clones that have expanded.

clone_size j_call v_call cdr3_length d_call cdr3_nt cdr3_aa
NA TRBJ1-5 TRBV7-6 14 NA TGTGCCAGCAGCACCCGTCCAGGAAATCAGCCCCAGCATTTT CASSTRPGNQPQHF
NA TRBJ2-5 TRBV6-5 10 NA TGTGCCCTCCTCCGGAGGTATAAGTACTTC CALLRRYKYF
few TRBJ1-1 TRBV6-6 16 NA TGTGCCAGCAGCCGAGGATACCGTTCCCAAGAGCGGGAAGCTTTCTTT CASSRGYRSQEREAFF
NA TRBJ1-2 TRBV6-2/TRBV6-3 15 NA TGTGCCAGCTCGACGGGGTTCGGGCAGGAGAATGGCTACACCTTC CASSTGFGQENGYTF
few TRBJ2-6 TRBV4-3 18 TRBD1 TGCGCCAGCAGCCAGTGGGACAGGGCAAGCTCTGGGGCCAACGTCCTGACTTTC CASSQWDRASSGANVLTF
NA TRBJ2-7 TRBV29-1 11 NA TGCAGCGGTGAATGGGGGGCCGAGCAGTACTTC CSGEWGAEQYF
NA TRBJ1-1 TRBV7-2 17 TRBD1 TGTGCCAGCAGCCCCAGACAGGGTGGGACAGGTTGGACTGAAGCTTTCTTT CASSPRQGGTGWTEAFF
NA TRBJ2-1 TRBV29-1 16 NA TGCAGCGTTGCGGGGTACGACAGGAGCTCCTACAATGAGCAGTTCTTC CSVAGYDRSSYNEQFF
NA TRBJ1-2 TRBV20-1 12 NA TGCAGTGCTACCGGGACAAGCTATGGCTACACCTTC CSATGTSYGYTF
NA TRBJ2-6 TRBV20-1 15 NA TGCAGTGCTTTCGGACAGCCATCTGGGGCCAACGTCCTGACTTTC CSAFGQPSGANVLTF
NA TRBJ2-7 TRBV4-1 16 TRBD2 TGCGCCAGCAGCCAAGAGACTAGCGGGGTCACTTACGAGCAGTACTTC CASSQETSGVTYEQYF
once TRBJ1-5 TRBV6-2/TRBV6-3 15 NA TGTGCCAGCAGTTACTCGCCTGTGGGTTTGCAGCCCCAGCATTTT CASSYSPVGLQPQHF
NA TRBJ2-5 TRBV3-1 14 NA TGTGCCAGCAGCCGACGGGACTTCGGCAATGAGCAGTACTTC CASSRRDFGNEQYF
few TRBJ2-7 TRBV7-2 17 TRBD2 TGTGCCAGCAGCTTAGCTCTAGCGGGAGCCAGCTCCTACGAGCAGTACTTC CASSLALAGASSYEQYF
few TRBJ2-1 TRBV4-2 16 NA TGTGCCAGCAGCCAAGGTATGGGGGGCTCCTACAATGAGCAGTTCTTC CASSQGMGGSYNEQFF
NA TRBJ1-2 TRBV6-5 17 NA TGTGCCAGCAGTTATAGCCGTTACATTACCGCTAACTATGGCTACACCTTC CASSYSRYITANYGYTF
once TRBJ2-3 TRBV10-3 11 NA TGTGCCATCCTGATGGGGGATACGCAGTATTTT CAILMGDTQYF
few TRBJ2-2 TRBV29-1 12 NA TGCAGCGGGATATTGAACACCGGGGAGCTGTTTTTT CSGILNTGELFF
few TRBJ1-5 TRBV2 14 NA TGTGCCAGCAGGTCCAGTAATAGCAATCAGCCCCAGCATTTT CASRSSNSNQPQHF
NA TRBJ1-5 TRBV6-1 17 NA TGTGCCAGCAGTGAAGCAAAGGGCAAGAAGGCCAATCAGCCCCAGCATTTT CASSEAKGKKANQPQHF
NA TRBJ2-2 TRBV12-3/TRBV12-4 16 TRBD1 TGTGCCAGCACCACGTCGGGACAGTTGAACACCGGGGAGCTGTTTTTT CASTTSGQLNTGELFF
NA TRBJ2-5 TRBV28 13 TRBD1 TGTGCCAGCAACCCCGGACAGGGGGCACAGCAGTACTTC CASNPGQGAQQYF
NA TRBJ2-1 TRBV20-1 12 TRBD2 TGCAGTGCGAGGACTAGCGGCTTGGTGCAGTTCTTC CSARTSGLVQFF
once TRBJ1-2 TRBV11-2 13 NA TGTGCCAGCAGCCCCCCTCTTAACTATGGCTACACCTTC CASSPPLNYGYTF
NA TRBJ2-2 TRBV29-1 17 TRBD2 TGCAGCGTTGGATTACTAGCGGGAGAGTTTGGCACCGGGGAGCTGTTTTTT CSVGLLAGEFGTGELFF
once TRBJ2-5 TRBV25-1 14 TRBD2 TGTGCCAGCCAGATCAGCGGGAAGGGAGAGACCCAGTACTTC CASQISGKGETQYF
NA TRBJ1-3 TRBV3-1 16 NA TGTGCCAGCAGCCCCGGGATCAGGGCATTCGGAAACACCATATATTTT CASSPGIRAFGNTIYF
NA TRBJ2-7 TRBV7-6 15 NA TGTGCCAGCAGCTTAATTTCAGGGACCATGAGCGAGCAGTACTTC CASSLISGTMSEQYF
few TRBJ2-5 TRBV21-1 14 NA TGTGCCAGCAGCTTCCCGGGACTCGAAGAGACCCAGTACTTC CASSFPGLEETQYF
NA TRBJ2-5 TRBV29-1 12 NA TGCAGCGTACTCTATGACCAAGAGACCCAGTACTTC CSVLYDQETQYF
NA TRBJ1-2 TRBV7-9 13 NA TGTGCCAGCAGCTTATCGCACAACTATGGCTACACCTTC CASSLSHNYGYTF
NA TRBJ2-1 TRBV9 13 NA TGTGCCAGCAGCGTAGGCAGTAGACCGGAGCAGTTCTTC CASSVGSRPEQFF
once TRBJ2-7 TRBV7-9 14 TRBD2 TGTGCCAGCAGCTTAGCGGGAGGGCCGGGCGAGCAGTACTTC CASSLAGGPGEQYF
NA TRBJ2-7 TRBV27 13 NA TGTGCCAGCAGACTGGACAGTAAGGCCGAGCAGTACTTC CASRLDSKAEQYF
few TRBJ2-1 TRBV20-1 15 TRBD2 TGCAGTGCCTTAGATATGCGGGAGGCCTACAATGAGCAGTTCTTC CSALDMREAYNEQFF
few TRBJ2-1 TRBV5-1 12 NA TGCGCCAGCAGTTACATAGGCAATGAGCAGTTCTTC CASSYIGNEQFF
NA TRBJ2-1 TRBV11-2 17 NA TGTGCCAGCAGCTCCTCTGTGGGACCTCACACCTACAATGAGCAGTTCTTC CASSSSVGPHTYNEQFF
NA TRBJ2-5 TRBV2 14 NA TGTGCCAGCAGAGGAATCACGCGTATCGAGACCCAGTACTTC CASRGITRIETQYF
NA TRBJ2-7 TRBV2 14 NA TGTGCCGGCAGTGGAGAGGGAGTCCACTACGAGCAGTACTTC CAGSGEGVHYEQYF
NA TRBJ2-1 TRBV28 18 TRBD2 TGTGCCAGCAGGCCTAGTCCCGGGACTAGCGGGGGGTACAATGAGCAGTTCTTC CASRPSPGTSGGYNEQFF
NA TRBJ1-1 TRBV6-2/TRBV6-3 13 NA TGTGCCAGCAGCCCTGTGAGTATCACTGAAGCTTTCTTT CASSPVSITEAFF
NA TRBJ2-4 TRBV7-9 18 NA TGTGCCAGCAGTTCAGGGGCCGGTTCCCCGTGGGCCAAAAACATTCAGTACTTC CASSSGAGSPWAKNIQYF
NA TRBJ1-2 TRBV7-2 15 NA TGTGCCAGCAGCTTAGGGGTGACAGATCACTATGGCTACACCTTC CASSLGVTDHYGYTF
NA TRBJ1-6 TRBV4-1 14 TRBD1 TGCGCCAGCAGCGACAGGGGCAATAATTCACCCCTCCACTTT CASSDRGNNSPLHF
NA TRBJ1-4 TRBV28 14 TRBD1 TGTGCCGCGGGACAGGGGGGGCCTAATGAAAAACTGTTTTTT CAAGQGGPNEKLFF